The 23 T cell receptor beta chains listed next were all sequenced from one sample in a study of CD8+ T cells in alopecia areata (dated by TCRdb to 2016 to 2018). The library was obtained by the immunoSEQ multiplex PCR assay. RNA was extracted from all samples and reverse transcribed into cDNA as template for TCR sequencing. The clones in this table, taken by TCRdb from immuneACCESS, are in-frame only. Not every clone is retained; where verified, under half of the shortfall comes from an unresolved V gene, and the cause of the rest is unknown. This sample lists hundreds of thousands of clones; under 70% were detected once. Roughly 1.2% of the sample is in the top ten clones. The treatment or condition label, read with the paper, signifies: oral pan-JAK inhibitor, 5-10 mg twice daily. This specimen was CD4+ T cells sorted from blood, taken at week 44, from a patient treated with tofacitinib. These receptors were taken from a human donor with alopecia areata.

The CDR3 DNA sequence: TGTGCCAGCAGGACCGGGACTGCTATCGGTGGCTACACCTTC. Its translation: CASRTGTAIGGYTF. V gene TRBV27 combines with J gene TRBJ1-2; possible D gene TRBD1, 5 bases. The CDR3 consists of 14 residues. Per the germline V gene, CDR1 is MNHEY and CDR2 is SMNVEV (reference sequence). V was pared by 6 bases and J by 7 bases, with 18 bases between.

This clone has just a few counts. The CDR3 spells CASTKLAGGPGKSETQYF. CDR3 bases: TGTGCCAGTACTAAACTAGCGGGGGGGCCGGGGAAATCCGAGACCCAGTACTTC. The chain uses TRBV19 and TRBJ2-5; 13 nucleotides line up with TRBD2. V shed 7 bases and J 5 bases; nucleotides not matched to a gene: 16. Germline CDR1 reads LNHDA; CDR2 reads SQIVND (reference sequence). CDR3 length: 18 amino acids.

CDR3 sequence reads: CASSLEGDYYNEQFF. In DNA form, the CDR3 reads TGCGCCAGCAGCTTGGAGGGCGACTATTACAATGAGCAGTTCTTC. This sequence joins TRBV5-1 and TRBJ2-1; possible D gene TRBD2, 5 bases. This CDR3 has 15 amino acids. V lost 0 bases to trimming and J lost 4 bases, with 11 bases between them. Germline CDR1 is SGHRS and CDR2 is YFSETQ.

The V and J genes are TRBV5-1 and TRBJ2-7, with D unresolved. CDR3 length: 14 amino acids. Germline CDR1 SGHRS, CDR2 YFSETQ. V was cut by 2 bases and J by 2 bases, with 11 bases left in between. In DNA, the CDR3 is TGCGCCAGCAGCTTAACCCCTGAGGCCTACGAGCAGTACTTC. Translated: CASSLTPEAYEQYF. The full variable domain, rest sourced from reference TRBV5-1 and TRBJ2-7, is KAGVTQTPRYLIKTRGQQVTLSCSPISGHRSVSWYQQTPGQGLQFLFEYFSETQRNKGNFPGRFSGRQFSNSRSEMNVSTLELGDSALYLCASSLTPEAYEQYFGPGTRLTVT.

CDR3 DNA sequence: TGTGCCAGCAGTGAGACCCCTGGATTTTCCTACGAGCAGTACTTC. This translates into CASSETPGFSYEQYF. The rearrangement uses TRBV2 and TRBJ2-7; D is unclear. The ends were cut back, 3 bases at V and 1 base at J, with 13 bases in the middle. Looked up from germline, CDR1 is SNHLY and CDR2 is FYNNEI. The CDR3 totals 15 residues.

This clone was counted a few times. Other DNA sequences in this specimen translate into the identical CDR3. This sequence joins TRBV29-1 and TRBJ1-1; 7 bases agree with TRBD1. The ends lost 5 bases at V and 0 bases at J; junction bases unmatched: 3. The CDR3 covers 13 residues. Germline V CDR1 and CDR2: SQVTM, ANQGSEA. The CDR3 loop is CSVSGQLNTEAFF. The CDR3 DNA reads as TGCAGCGTTTCGGGACAGTTGAACACTGAAGCTTTCTTT.

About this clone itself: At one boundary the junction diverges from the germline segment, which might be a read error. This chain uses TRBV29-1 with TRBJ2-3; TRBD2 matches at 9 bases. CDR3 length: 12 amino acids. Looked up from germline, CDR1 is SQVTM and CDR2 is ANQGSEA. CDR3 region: CSATDVAGGCLF. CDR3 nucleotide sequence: TGCAGCGCCACCGATGTGGCGGGGGGGTGTCTATTT.

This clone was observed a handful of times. In nucleotides, the CDR3 is TGTGCCTGGAGTGTACAAAAGATTAGGGACCCCAGCACTGAAGCTTTCTTT. Its translation: CAWSVQKIRDPSTEAFF. The V call is TRBV30, the J call TRBJ1-1; D is perhaps TRBD1 (5 bases). The CDR3 length is 17 residues. With 0 bases removed from V and 4 bases from J, the gap between germline ends came to 21 bases. Germline CDR1 GTSNPN, CDR2 SVGIG (reference sequence).

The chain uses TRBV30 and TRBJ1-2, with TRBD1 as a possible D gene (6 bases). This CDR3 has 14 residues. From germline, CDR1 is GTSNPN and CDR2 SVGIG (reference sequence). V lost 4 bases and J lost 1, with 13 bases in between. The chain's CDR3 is CAWKGRTDNYGYTF. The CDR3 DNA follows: TGTGCCTGGAAAGGGAGGACAGATAACTATGGCTACACCTTC.

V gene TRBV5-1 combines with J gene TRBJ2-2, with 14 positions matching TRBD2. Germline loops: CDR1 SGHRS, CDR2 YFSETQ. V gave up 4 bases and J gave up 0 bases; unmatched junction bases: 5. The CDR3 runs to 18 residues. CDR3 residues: CASSPLTSGGANTGELFF. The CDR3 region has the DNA TGCGCCAGCAGCCCCCTGACTAGCGGGGGGGCGAACACCGGGGAGCTGTTTTTT.

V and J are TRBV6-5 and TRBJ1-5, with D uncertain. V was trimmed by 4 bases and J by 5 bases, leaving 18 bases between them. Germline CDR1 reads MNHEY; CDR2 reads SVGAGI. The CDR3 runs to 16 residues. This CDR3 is CASSFFAQVRYQPQHF. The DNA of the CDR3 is TGTGCCAGCAGTTTTTTCGCCCAAGTGAGATATCAGCCCCAGCATTTT.

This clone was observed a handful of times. As DNA, the CDR3 is TGTGCCAGCAGCCAAGATCGGCAGCTTGCTTATACGCAGTATTTT. Translating it yields CASSQDRQLAYTQYF. J is TRBJ2-3 and V is TRBV14; no reliable D call. Deletions cut 0 bases from V and 7 bases from J, with 14 bases between. Germline V CDR1 and CDR2: SGHDN, FVKESK. The CDR3 length is 15 residues.

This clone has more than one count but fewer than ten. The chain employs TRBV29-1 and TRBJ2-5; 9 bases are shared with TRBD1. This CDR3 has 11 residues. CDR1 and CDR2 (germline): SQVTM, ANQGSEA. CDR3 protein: CSIGQGETQYF. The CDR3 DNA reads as TGCAGTATCGGACAGGGGGAGACCCAGTACTTC.

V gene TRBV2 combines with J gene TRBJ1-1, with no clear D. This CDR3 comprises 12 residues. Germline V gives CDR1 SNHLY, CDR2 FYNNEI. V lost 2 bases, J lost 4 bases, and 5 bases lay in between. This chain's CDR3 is CASSESGTEAFF. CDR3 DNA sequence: TGTGCCAGCAGTGAATCAGGCACTGAAGCTTTCTTT.

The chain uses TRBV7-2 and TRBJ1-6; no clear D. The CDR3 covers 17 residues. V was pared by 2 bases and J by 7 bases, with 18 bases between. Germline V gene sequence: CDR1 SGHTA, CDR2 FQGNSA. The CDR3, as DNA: TGTGCCAGCAGCTTATTCCTCTTAGCCGGGGAGAATTCACCCCTCCACTTT. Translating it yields CASSLFLLAGENSPLHF.

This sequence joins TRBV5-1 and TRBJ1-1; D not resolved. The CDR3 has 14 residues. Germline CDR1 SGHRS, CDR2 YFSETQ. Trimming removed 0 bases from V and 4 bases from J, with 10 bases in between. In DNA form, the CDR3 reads TGCGCCAGCAGCTTGGAATCAGGAAGCACTGAAGCTTTCTTT. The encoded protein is CASSLESGSTEAFF.

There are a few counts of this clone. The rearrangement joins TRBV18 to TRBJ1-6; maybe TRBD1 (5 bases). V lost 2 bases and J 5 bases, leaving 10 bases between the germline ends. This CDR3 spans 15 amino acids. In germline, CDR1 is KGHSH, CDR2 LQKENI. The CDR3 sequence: CASSPFQGDNSPLHF. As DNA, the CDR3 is TGTGCCAGCTCACCATTTCAGGGTGATAATTCACCCCTCCACTTT.

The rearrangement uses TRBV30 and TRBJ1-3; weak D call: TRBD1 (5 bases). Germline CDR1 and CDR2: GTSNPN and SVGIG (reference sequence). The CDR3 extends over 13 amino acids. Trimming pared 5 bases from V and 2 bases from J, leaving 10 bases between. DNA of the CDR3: TGTGCCTGGGAAGGGGCAACTGGAAACACCATATATTTT. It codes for CAWEGATGNTIYF.

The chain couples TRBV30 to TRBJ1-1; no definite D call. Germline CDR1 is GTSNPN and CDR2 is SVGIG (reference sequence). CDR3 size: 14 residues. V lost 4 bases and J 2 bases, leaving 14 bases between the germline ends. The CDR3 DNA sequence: TGTGCCTGGACCCCAAGGCTCGTAAACACTGAAGCTTTCTTT. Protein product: CAWTPRLVNTEAFF.

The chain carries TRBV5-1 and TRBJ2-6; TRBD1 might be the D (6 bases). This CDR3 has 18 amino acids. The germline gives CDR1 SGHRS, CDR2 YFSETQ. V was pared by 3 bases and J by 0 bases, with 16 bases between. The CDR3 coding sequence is TGCGCCAGCAGCTCCTCGGCAGGGGCCCGCTCTGGGGCCAACGTCCTGACTTTC. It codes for CASSSSAGARSGANVLTF. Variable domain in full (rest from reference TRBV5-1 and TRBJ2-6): KAGVTQTPRYLIKTRGQQVTLSCSPISGHRSVSWYQQTPGQGLQFLFEYFSETQRNKGNFPGRFSGRQFSNSRSEMNVSTLELGDSALYLCASSSSAGARSGANVLTFGAGSRLTVL.

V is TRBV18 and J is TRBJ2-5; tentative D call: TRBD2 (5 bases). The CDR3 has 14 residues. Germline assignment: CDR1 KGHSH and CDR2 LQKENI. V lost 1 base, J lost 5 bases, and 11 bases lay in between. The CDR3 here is CASSPQGTGETQYF. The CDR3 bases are TGTGCCAGCTCACCACAGGGCACGGGGGAGACCCAGTACTTC.

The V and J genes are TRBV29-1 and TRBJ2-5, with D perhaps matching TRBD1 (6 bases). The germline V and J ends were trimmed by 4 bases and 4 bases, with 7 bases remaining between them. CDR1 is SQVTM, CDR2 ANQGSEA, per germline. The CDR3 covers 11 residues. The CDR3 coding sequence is TGCAGCGTTGTCAGGGGAGAGACCCAGTACTTC. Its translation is CSVVRGETQYF.

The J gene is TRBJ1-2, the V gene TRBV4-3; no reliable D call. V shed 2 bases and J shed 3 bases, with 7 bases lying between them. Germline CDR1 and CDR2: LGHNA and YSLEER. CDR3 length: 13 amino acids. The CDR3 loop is CASSQFRDYGYTF. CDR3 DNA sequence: TGCGCCAGCAGCCAATTCCGGGACTATGGCTACACCTTC.